The text below deals with one T cell receptor (beta chain). No antigen is known for it. The germline V gene encodes CDR1 MDHEN and CDR2 SYDVKM. This CDR3 is 14 amino acids long. V shed 6 bases and J 11 bases; nucleotides not matched to a gene: 12. No cell sorting was done before RNA was extracted from the tissue. The normal lung tissue was taken more than 3 cm from the tumor edge. This sample was included in a study of tumor and adjacent non-tumor tissue in lung cancer. For the study at large: Histology: about a dozen adenocarcinoma, a couple of squamous cell carcinoma, 1 small cell lung cancer. Whole-study findings and limits: Tumor TCR diversity, when higher, was linked to shorter survival. Tumor tissue had significantly higher TCR diversity than normal lung. Tumor repertoires had a smaller top 100 clone share than normal lung.

The library came from three nested PCR rounds adapted from ARM-PCR protocols. Using its own MiXCR run on the multiplex PCR reads, TCRdb lists one record per CDR3 protein. The sample includes approximately 100,000 distinct CDR3 sequences, 62% of them seen just once. Sequencing was done on a sample of distant non-tumor lung tissue. The chain recombines TRBV28 with TRBJ2-3; 9 bases fit TRBD2. The receptor was derived from a man aged 55-75 years with non-small cell lung cancer. CDR3 sequence reads: CASRAGTSLRGQYF. The CDR3 nucleotides read TGTGCCAGCAGAGCCGGGACTAGCTTAAGGGGGCAGTATTTT.